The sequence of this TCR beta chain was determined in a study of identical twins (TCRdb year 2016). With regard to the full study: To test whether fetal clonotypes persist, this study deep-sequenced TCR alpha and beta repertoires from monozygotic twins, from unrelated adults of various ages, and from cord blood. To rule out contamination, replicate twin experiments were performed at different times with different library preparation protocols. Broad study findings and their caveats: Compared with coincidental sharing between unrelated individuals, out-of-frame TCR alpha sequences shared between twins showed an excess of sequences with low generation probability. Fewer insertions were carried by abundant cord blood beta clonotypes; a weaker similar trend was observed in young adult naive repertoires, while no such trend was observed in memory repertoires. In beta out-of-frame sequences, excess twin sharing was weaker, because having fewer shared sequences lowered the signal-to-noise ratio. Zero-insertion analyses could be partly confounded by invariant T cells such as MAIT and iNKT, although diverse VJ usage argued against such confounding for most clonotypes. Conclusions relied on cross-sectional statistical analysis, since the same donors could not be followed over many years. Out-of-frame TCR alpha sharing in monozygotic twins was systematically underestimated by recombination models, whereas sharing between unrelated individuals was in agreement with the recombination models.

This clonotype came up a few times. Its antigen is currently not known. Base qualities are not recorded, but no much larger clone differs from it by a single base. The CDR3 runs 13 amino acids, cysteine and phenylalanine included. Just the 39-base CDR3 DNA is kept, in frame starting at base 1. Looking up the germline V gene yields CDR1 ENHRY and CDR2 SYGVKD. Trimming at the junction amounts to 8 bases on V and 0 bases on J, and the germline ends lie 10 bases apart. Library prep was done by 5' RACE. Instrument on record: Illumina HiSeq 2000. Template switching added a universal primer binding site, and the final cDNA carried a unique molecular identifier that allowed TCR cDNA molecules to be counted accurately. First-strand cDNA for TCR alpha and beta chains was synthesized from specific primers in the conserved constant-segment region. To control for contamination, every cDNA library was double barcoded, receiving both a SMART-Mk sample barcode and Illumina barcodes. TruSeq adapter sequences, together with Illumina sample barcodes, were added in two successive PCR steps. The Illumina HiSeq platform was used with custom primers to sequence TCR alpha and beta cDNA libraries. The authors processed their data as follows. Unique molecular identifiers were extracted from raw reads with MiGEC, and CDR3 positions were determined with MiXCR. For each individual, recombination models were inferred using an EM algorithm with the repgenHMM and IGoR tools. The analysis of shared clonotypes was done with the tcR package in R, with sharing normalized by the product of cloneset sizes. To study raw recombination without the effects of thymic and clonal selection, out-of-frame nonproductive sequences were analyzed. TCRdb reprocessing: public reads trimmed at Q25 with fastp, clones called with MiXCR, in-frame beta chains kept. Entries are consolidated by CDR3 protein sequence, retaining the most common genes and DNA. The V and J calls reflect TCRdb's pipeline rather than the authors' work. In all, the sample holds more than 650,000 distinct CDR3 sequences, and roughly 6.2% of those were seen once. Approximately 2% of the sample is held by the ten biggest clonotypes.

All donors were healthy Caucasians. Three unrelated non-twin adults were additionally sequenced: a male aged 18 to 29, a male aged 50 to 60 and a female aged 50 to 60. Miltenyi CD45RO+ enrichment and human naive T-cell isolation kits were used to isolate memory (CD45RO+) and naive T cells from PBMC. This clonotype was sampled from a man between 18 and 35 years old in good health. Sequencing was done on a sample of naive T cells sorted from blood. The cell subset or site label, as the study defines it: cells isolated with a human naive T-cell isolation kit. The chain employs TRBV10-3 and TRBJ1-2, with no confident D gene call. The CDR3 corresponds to CAIGSDSNYGYTF. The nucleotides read TGTGCCATCGGGTCAGATTCTAACTATGGCTACACCTTC.